This T cell receptor beta chain is drawn from a study of T cell responses to AZD1222 COVID-19 vaccine. Study results and caveats: Scientists sampled the repertoires only once the peak T cell response had passed. Epitopes outside B.1.351 and B.1.1.7 mutated regions reportedly drew nearly half of spike TCRs. Only a handful of AZD1222 recipients, several in all, had baseline seropositivity. The donor group comprised mostly white British people and more females; the analysis possibly underestimated clonal diversity.

The data were produced by immunoSEQ multiplex PCR, yet TCRdb's version contains in-frame clones alone and is incomplete. The data show 100,000 to 150,000 clones, around 87% seen once. As regards this clone: No antigen is known for it.

The sequence was collected from an adult in good health. The sequences come from peripheral blood, collected on day 0 of AZD1222 vaccination.

The CDR3 region has the DNA TGTGCCAGCAGCCCGGGGACTGGTGAAAAACTGTTTTTT. This translates into CASSPGTGEKLFF. The V gene is TRBV5-6, the J gene TRBJ1-4; perhaps TRBD1 as D (5 bases). The V end lost 4 bases, the J end lost 7 bases, and 11 bases lay between the germline ends. CDR3 size: 13 residues. The germline V gene has CDR1 SGHDT and CDR2 YYEEEE.